Presented here are 13 T cell receptor beta chains from one specimen sequenced in a study of blood T cell repertoires in COVID-19. Sequencing used immunoSEQ multiplex PCR; TCRdb keeps in-frame clones, though not all of them. The table lists roughly 69,000 clones, around 87% of them singletons. Material for sequencing was peripheral blood. These receptors came from a man aged 45-65 years with acute or convalescent COVID-19.

The CDR3 loop is CSASDSGRAYNEQFF. The DNA of the CDR3 is TGCAGTGCTAGTGATAGCGGGAGGGCCTACAATGAGCAGTTCTTC. The chain recombines TRBV20-1 with TRBJ2-1; 11 bases align to TRBD2. Germline trimming cut 3 bases from V and 2 bases from J; bases unmatched to any gene: 3. CDR1 is DFQATT and CDR2 is SNEGSKA in the germline V gene (reference sequence). There are 15 residues in the CDR3.

The rearrangement links TRBV27 to TRBJ2-7; 16 bases align to TRBD2. The CDR3 sequence is 19 residues long. The germline gives CDR1 MNHEY, CDR2 SMNVEV (reference sequence). V shed 6 bases, J shed 1 base, and the junction held 12 bases outside the gene matches. The CDR3 protein is CASSPMGLAGGTGSYEQYF. CDR3 nucleotide sequence: TGTGCCAGCAGCCCTATGGGACTAGCGGGAGGGACGGGGTCCTACGAGCAGTACTTC.

This clone was found a few times. The chain is built from TRBV5-1 and TRBJ2-2; maybe TRBD1 (5 bases). The germline gives CDR1 SGHRS, CDR2 YFSETQ. The length of the CDR3 is 16 residues. The ends were cut back, 1 base at V and 1 base at J, with 11 bases in the middle. In DNA, the CDR3 is TGCGCCAGCAGCTTGACAGGACCCATGAACACCGGGGAGCTGTTTTTT. Protein sequence: CASSLTGPMNTGELFF.

This clone was seen once. The chain has TRBV27 and TRBJ2-7, with 12 bases that match TRBD2. The CDR3 totals 14 residues. V lost 4 bases to trimming and J lost 3 bases; unmatched junction nucleotides: 1. Germline V gene data show CDR1 as MNHEY and CDR2 as SMNVEV (reference sequence). The DNA for the CDR3 is TGTGCCAGCAGTTGGGGACTAGCGGGCTACGAGCAGTACTTC. It translates to CASSWGLAGYEQYF.

This clone was detected once. The chain combines TRBV7-6 with TRBJ2-5, with D possibly matching TRBD2 (6 bases). The germline V and J ends were trimmed by 5 bases and 5 bases, with 18 bases remaining between them. Germline V gene lookup returns CDR1 SGHVS and CDR2 FNYEAQ. CDR3 length equals 15 residues. The CDR3, as DNA: TGTGCCAGCAGCACCCAGACTAGGTCAGGGGAGACCCAGTACTTC. Translated: CASSTQTRSGETQYF.

The chain carries TRBV24-1 and TRBJ1-6; no reliable D call. The CDR3 is made up of 14 amino acids. V lost 4 bases and J lost 7, with 10 bases in between. Germline CDR1 reads KGHDR; CDR2 reads SFDVKD. For the CDR3, the DNA is TGTGCCACCAGTGACGCCGGGAGGAATTCACCCCTCCACTTT. It codes for CATSDAGRNSPLHF.

The J gene is TRBJ1-4, the V gene TRBV15, with 9 bases matching TRBD1. This CDR3 contains 13 residues. In germline, CDR1 is LNHNV, CDR2 YYDKDF (reference sequence). The V segment lost 4 bases and the J segment 11 bases; nucleotides outside the gene matches: 5. The CDR3 sequence: CATSTGDRAKLFF. CDR3 bases: TGTGCCACCAGCACCGGGGACAGGGCGAAACTGTTTTTT.

The chain employs TRBV10-2 and TRBJ1-2; the match to TRBD1 covers 9 bases. The J segment lost 0 bases and the V segment lost 4 bases, leaving 12 bases of the junction unmatched. The CDR3 has 18 amino acids. Germline values: CDR1 WSHSY, CDR2 SAAADI. The CDR3 DNA sequence: TGCGCCAGCAGTGCAACCCCGGGACAGGGATTATCTAACTATGGCTACACCTTC. This codes for CASSATPGQGLSNYGYTF.

This clone has more than one count but fewer than ten. The chain carries TRBV9 and TRBJ1-2; 8 nucleotides line up with TRBD1. J was trimmed by 4 bases and V by 0 bases; bases with no gene match: 11. The CDR3 is 17 residues long. The V gene's germline CDR1 is SGDLS and CDR2 YYNGEE. The CDR3 DNA reads as TGTGCCAGCAGCGTAGCTCCCGGACAGGGACTGAGCTATGGCTACACCTTC. Residues: CASSVAPGQGLSYGYTF.

This clone has only a few counts. The rearrangement links TRBV19 to TRBJ2-5; D is unclear. Trimming pared 2 bases from V and 0 bases from J, leaving 7 bases between. Germline loops: CDR1 LNHDA, CDR2 SQIVND (reference sequence). The CDR3 consists of 14 residues. DNA of the CDR3: TGTGCCAGTAGTATATGGCTGAACCAAGAGACCCAGTACTTC. As protein: CASSIWLNQETQYF.

The CDR3 DNA is TGTGCCAGCAGCTCGCCGGGACAGAGCTCCTACGAGCAGTACTTC. This gives the protein CASSSPGQSSYEQYF. The chain combines TRBV7-2 with TRBJ2-7, with 7 nucleotides matching TRBD1. Trimming at V came to 4 bases and at J to 0 bases, leaving 6 bases not matched to a gene. The CDR3 has 15 residues. Germline V CDR1 and CDR2: SGHTA, FQGNSA.

V usage is TRBV6-1 and J usage is TRBJ1-3; a possible D gene is TRBD1 (5 bases). V gave up 4 bases and J gave up 0 bases, with 13 bases separating them. Germline V CDR1 and CDR2: MNHNS, SASEGT. CDR3 length: 16 residues. The CDR3 protein is CASSGPQGFSGNTIYF. For the CDR3, the DNA is TGTGCCAGCAGTGGACCTCAGGGCTTCTCTGGAAACACCATATATTTT.

The chain links TRBV19 to TRBJ1-1, with D perhaps TRBD1 (6 bases). Per germline, CDR1 LNHDA and CDR2 SQIVND (reference sequence). Trimming removed 3 bases from V and 4 bases from J, with 18 bases in between. This CDR3 spans 16 amino acids. The chain's CDR3 is CASSIVGASRGTEAFF. DNA for the CDR3: TGTGCCAGTAGTATCGTAGGGGCCTCCAGGGGCACTGAAGCTTTCTTT.